One sample yielded the 26 T cell receptor beta chains listed below, sequenced in a study of shared clonotypes between healthy human individuals. Profiling relied on immunoSEQ multiplex PCR, and the TCRdb table lists in-frame clones only, not all of them. There are hundreds of thousands of clones in the sample; 74% occur only once, and about 1.7% lies in the top ten. The sequenced sample consisted of memory CD4+ T cells sorted from blood. Specified subset: CD45RA-negative fraction. These receptors were collected from a woman in her twenties or thirties in good health.

The sample holds one count of this clone. CDR3 residues: CASSQGRQSTDTQYF. CDR3 bases: TGTGCCAGCAGCCAAGGAAGGCAGAGCACAGATACGCAGTATTTT. This rearrangement joins TRBV14 to TRBJ2-3; D remains ambiguous. Germline CDR1 reads SGHDN; CDR2 reads FVKESK. Deletions cut 1 base from V and 0 bases from J, with 8 bases between. This CDR3 spans 15 amino acids.

The genes are TRBV4-2 and TRBJ2-7; either TRBD1 or TRBD2 may fit D (5 bases each). Trimming cost V 2 bases and J 0 bases, with 11 bases left between them. Looked up from germline, CDR1 is LGHNA and CDR2 is YNFKEQ. The CDR3 totals 15 residues. The CDR3 nucleotides are TGTGCCAGCAGCCAACCAAGGGGAGACTCCTACGAGCAGTACTTC. Translating gives CASSQPRGDSYEQYF.

This clone was counted a few times. The chain joins TRBV5-4 to TRBJ2-2; 10 nucleotides agree with TRBD1. The CDR3 covers 16 residues. CDR1 is SGHNT and CDR2 is YYREEE in the germline V gene (reference sequence). J was trimmed by 2 bases and V by 4 bases; bases with no gene match: 5. In nucleotides, the CDR3 is TGTGCCAGCAGCGTAGACAGGGGGCGAAACACCGGGGAGCTGTTTTTT. This encodes CASSVDRGRNTGELFF.

A word on this clone: Other DNA sequences within the sample encode an identical CDR3. V is TRBV5-1 and J is TRBJ1-3, with 7 bases lining up with TRBD1. This CDR3 is 14 amino acids long. The germline V gene has CDR1 SGHRS and CDR2 YFSETQ. Unmatched junction bases numbered 7, after V lost 6 bases and J lost 4 bases. CDR3 nucleotide sequence: TGCGCCAGCACCCCCGGGACAGACGGAAACACCATATATTTT. Its translation is CASTPGTDGNTIYF.

This clone was recorded at least ten times. This chain links TRBV2 with TRBJ2-7, with 9 bases matching TRBD2. Germline V gene data show CDR1 as SNHLY and CDR2 as FYNNEI. This CDR3 has 16 amino acids. V shed 6 bases and J 5 bases; nucleotides not matched to a gene: 14. CDR3 bases: TGTGCCAGCAGAGAACCCGTAGCGGGAGCGGGGAACGAGCAGTACTTC. Amino acids: CASREPVAGAGNEQYF.

The V call is TRBV18, the J call TRBJ1-1; D gene ambiguous. CDR1 and CDR2 from the germline V gene are KGHSH and LQKENI. CDR3 length: 14 amino acids. V was cut by 2 bases and J by 1 base, with 8 bases left in between. Written as DNA, the CDR3 is TGTGCCAGCTCACCAGCGAGTAAGAACACTGAAGCTTTCTTT. Amino acids: CASSPASKNTEAFF.

This sequence joins TRBV7-9 and TRBJ2-7; D possibly uses TRBD1 or TRBD2 (6 bases each). Germline lookup yields CDR1 SEHNR and CDR2 FQNEAQ (reference sequence). This CDR3 has 12 residues. Trimming cost V 0 bases and J 11 bases, with 11 bases left between them. The CDR3 spells CASSLAKGEEYF. CDR3 DNA sequence: TGTGCCAGCAGCTTAGCTAAGGGGGAGGAGTACTTC.

The V and J genes are TRBV5-6 and TRBJ2-1, with 7 positions matching TRBD2. CDR1 and CDR2 from the germline V gene are SGHDT and YYEEEE. The CDR3 extends over 15 amino acids. The V segment lost 7 bases and the J segment 4 bases; nucleotides outside the gene matches: 11. The CDR3 protein is CASVRTSDFYNEQFF. CDR3 nucleotides: TGTGCCAGCGTCCGAACTAGCGATTTTTACAATGAGCAGTTCTTC.

For this clone: Possible read error: a much larger clone is one base away. The sample carries other DNA sequences with the same CDR3. V usage is TRBV5-1 and J usage is TRBJ2-3; 8 nucleotides align to TRBD1. Germline CDR1 SGHRS, CDR2 YFSETQ. V lost 4 bases to trimming and J lost 4 bases; unmatched junction nucleotides: 2. The CDR3 runs to 13 residues. CDR3 DNA sequence: TGCGCCAGCAGCCAACAGGGGGCAGATACGCAGTATTTT. Encoded protein: CASSQQGADTQYF.

The CDR3 region is CASSSGHPSGANVLTF. Written as DNA, the CDR3 is TGTGCCAGCAGCTCTGGACACCCCTCTGGGGCCAACGTCCTGACTTTC. The J gene is TRBJ2-6, the V gene TRBV5-8; a weak D match, TRBD1 (5 bases). Germline V CDR1 and CDR2: SGHTS, YDEGEE. This CDR3 has 16 residues. V was pared by 3 bases and J by 0 bases, with 10 bases between.

This clone qualifies as medium-sized. This chain links TRBV6-5 with TRBJ2-1, with 7 bases identical to TRBD2. CDR1 and CDR2 (germline): MNHEY, SVGAGI. The CDR3 is 13 residues long. The V gene end was trimmed by 6 bases and the J gene end by 4 bases; junction bases not matched to a gene: 3. The CDR3 DNA is TGTGCCAGCAGCCTAGCGGAGTACAATGAGCAGTTCTTC. Translated: CASSLAEYNEQFF.

The CDR3 here is CASSLPSGVGDTQYF. For the CDR3, the DNA is TGTGCCAGCAGCTTACCGAGCGGAGTGGGAGATACGCAGTATTTT. The chain recombines TRBV11-2 with TRBJ2-3; TRBD2 is a possible D gene (5 bases). CDR1 is SGHAT, CDR2 FQNNGV, per germline. V lost 2 bases to trimming and J lost 5 bases, with 14 bases between them. There are 15 residues in the CDR3.

This chain links TRBV6-1 with TRBJ2-1; TRBD2 matches 14 bases. The V gene end was trimmed by 1 base and the J gene end by 7 bases; junction bases not matched to a gene: 6. Germline-derived CDR1 and CDR2 are MNHNS and SASEGT. The CDR3 totals 17 residues. In DNA, the CDR3 is TGTGCCAGCAGTGAAGAAGGGACTAGCGGGAGTGTTAATGAGCAGTTCTTC. Its translation is CASSEEGTSGSVNEQFF.

This chain links TRBV6-5 with TRBJ1-4; 9 positions match TRBD1. The CDR3 is 15 amino acids. V was pared by 6 bases and J by 7 bases, with 9 bases of the junction left unmatched. Germline V gene lookup returns CDR1 MNHEY and CDR2 SVGAGI. CDR3 bases: TGTGCCAGCAGACTGGGGGGGACAGGGCTTGAAAAACTGTTTTTT. Amino acid sequence: CASRLGGTGLEKLFF.

The CDR3 nucleotides are TGTGCCAGCAGGGTGGGACAGGGAAGATCACCCCTCCACTTT. Translated: CASRVGQGRSPLHF. The chain is built from TRBV28 and TRBJ1-6; 9 bases map to TRBD1. CDR1 MDHEN and CDR2 SYDVKM come from the germline V gene. V shed 6 bases and J 10 bases; nucleotides not matched to a gene: 7. CDR3 length: 14 residues.

J is TRBJ2-3 and V is TRBV5-1; 7 nucleotides align to TRBD1. Germline loops: CDR1 SGHRS, CDR2 YFSETQ. V lost 0 bases and J lost 4; bases outside the gene matches: 5. The CDR3 consists of 15 residues. CDR3 sequence: CASSLAGGFADTQYF. The CDR3 nucleotides read TGCGCCAGCAGCTTGGCAGGGGGTTTCGCAGATACGCAGTATTTT.

V is TRBV5-6 and J is TRBJ2-5, with 13 bases aligning to TRBD2. Per the germline V gene, CDR1 is SGHDT and CDR2 is YYEEEE. The CDR3 is made up of 16 amino acids. The ends lost 2 bases at V and 5 bases at J; junction bases unmatched: 6. In DNA, the CDR3 is TGTGCCAGCAGCTTCCGGACTAGCGGGAGTCGGGAGACCCAGTACTTC. This encodes CASSFRTSGSRETQYF. Full variable domain (remainder filled in from reference TRBV5-6 and TRBJ2-5): DAGVTQSPTHLIKTRGQQVTLRCSPKSGHDTVSWYQQALGQGPQFIFQYYEEEERQRGNFPDRFSGHQFPNYSSELNVNALLLGDSALYLCASSFRTSGSRETQYFGPGTRLLVL.

This chain connects TRBV7-9 to TRBJ2-2, with TRBD2 identical over 10 bases. The CDR3 length is 15 residues. Germline CDR1 and CDR2: SEHNR and FQNEAQ (reference sequence). V trimming: 5 bases; J trimming: 6 bases; junction bases outside the gene matches: 6. The CDR3 region has the DNA TGTGCCAGCAGCAACCAAGGACTAGCGGCCGGGGAGCTGTTTTTT. Translation gives CASSNQGLAAGELFF.

This clone was detected only a few times. The V gene is TRBV5-1, the J gene TRBJ2-2; 7 bases map to TRBD1. This CDR3 region has 15 residues. Germline-derived CDR1 and CDR2 are SGHRS and YFSETQ. The trim removed 1 base at V and 8 bases at J, leaving 8 bases unmatched. The CDR3 DNA is TGCGCCAGCAGCTTGTACCGACAGGGAGAAGGGGAGCTGTTTTTT. The encoded protein is CASSLYRQGEGELFF.

The rearrangement uses TRBV28 and TRBJ1-5, with 7 bases fitting TRBD1. The CDR3 has 15 residues. V trimming: 5 bases; J trimming: 7 bases; junction bases outside the gene matches: 11. Germline lookup yields CDR1 MDHEN and CDR2 SYDVKM. CDR3 loop: CASSRPTGMRQPQHF. CDR3 bases: TGTGCCAGCAGTCGGCCGACAGGGATGAGGCAGCCCCAGCATTTT.

The chain couples TRBV7-9 to TRBJ2-7; TRBD2 aligns across 12 bases. The germline CDR1 and CDR2 sequences are SEHNR and FQNEAQ (reference sequence). V trimming: 3 bases; J trimming: 2 bases; junction bases outside the gene matches: 5. The CDR3 totals 16 residues. The CDR3 region has the DNA TGTGCCAGCAGCTTCCTAGCGGGAGGGAATCCCTACGAGCAGTACTTC. This encodes CASSFLAGGNPYEQYF.

V is TRBV11-2 and J is TRBJ1-2; D is undetermined. CDR3 length: 15 amino acids. Germline-derived CDR1 and CDR2 are SGHAT and FQNNGV. The germline V and J ends were trimmed by 5 bases and 4 bases, with 17 bases remaining between them. The DNA for the CDR3 is TGTGCCAGCAGCGCTGCAGCCGGGCCCGGCTATGGCTACACCTTC. This gives the protein CASSAAAGPGYGYTF.

This sequence joins TRBV27 and TRBJ2-2; no clear D. In germline, CDR1 is MNHEY, CDR2 SMNVEV (reference sequence). This CDR3 is built from 13 residues. V was shortened by 5 bases and J by 3 bases, with 7 bases between the two germline ends. In nucleotides, the CDR3 is TGTGCCAGCAGTCGGGTGGACACCGGGGAGCTGTTTTTT. Its protein product is CASSRVDTGELFF.

The chain has TRBV19 and TRBJ2-7; D uncertain. The germline CDR1 and CDR2 sequences are LNHDA and SQIVND (reference sequence). Deletions cut 4 bases from V and 0 bases from J, with 10 bases between. This CDR3 has 14 residues. CDR3 coding DNA: TGTGCCAGTAGTAAGGACCCTAGCTCCTACGAGCAGTACTTC. The encoded protein is CASSKDPSSYEQYF.

V and J are TRBV27 and TRBJ2-7; D gene unclear. Germline V gene lookup returns CDR1 MNHEY and CDR2 SMNVEV (reference sequence). The CDR3 has 13 amino acids. V dropped 5 bases and J dropped 5 bases, with 13 bases sitting between them. CDR3 nucleotides: TGTGCCAGCAGTAATAGCTGGATCGACGAGCAGTACTTC. Amino acid sequence: CASSNSWIDEQYF.

The chain joins TRBV10-3 to TRBJ2-7, with TRBD1 matching over 7 bases. V dropped 2 bases and J dropped 6; count of bases not matched to a gene: 4. The germline V gene has CDR1 ENHRY and CDR2 SYGVKD. There are 13 residues in the CDR3. Written as DNA, the CDR3 is TGTGCCATCAGTGAGGGGACAGTTAGCGAGCAGTACTTC. This translates into CAISEGTVSEQYF.